The 22 T cell receptor beta chains given below trace back to one sample, sequenced in a study of cytomegalovirus exposure and HLA in healthy donors. It was with 60 Vbeta and 13 Jbeta primers that the PCR ran. Assay: immunoSEQ multiplex PCR; the TCRdb copy retains only in-frame clones and omits some. This table holds over 90,000 clones, roughly 79% found once. Sequenced material: PBMCs. The receptors were gathered from a female donor in good health and CMV-seropositive.

This chain joins TRBV7-2 and TRBJ1-2, with 7 bases identical to TRBD1. Germline CDR1 and CDR2: SGHTA and FQGNSA. Trimming removed 5 bases from V and 7 bases from J; junction bases left unmatched: 10. This CDR3 has 14 amino acids. CDR3 residues: CASSPSGHRGGYTF. The CDR3 region has the DNA TGTGCCAGCAGCCCCTCGGGTCACAGGGGTGGCTACACCTTC.

This sequence joins TRBV2 and TRBJ1-2; D is unresolved. This CDR3 spans 14 amino acids. The V gene's germline CDR1 is SNHLY and CDR2 FYNNEI. Trimming cost V 4 bases and J 2 bases, with 11 bases left between them. The CDR3 nucleotides are TGTGCCAGCAGTGGTGGGCCGGGAAACTATGGCTACACCTTC. Its translation is CASSGGPGNYGYTF.

CDR3 residues: CASSYSPGSTDTQYF. The CDR3 DNA sequence: TGTGCCAGCAGTTACTCGCCGGGGTCCACAGATACGCAGTATTTT. V gene TRBV6-5 combines with J gene TRBJ2-3; possibly TRBD2 for D (5 bases). Deletions cut 0 bases from V and 2 bases from J, with 9 bases between. Germline V lookup: CDR1 MNHEY, CDR2 SVGAGI. This CDR3 spans 15 amino acids.

This clone has a handful of counts. This chain links TRBV18 with TRBJ2-1; 7 positions match TRBD1. J was trimmed by 2 bases and V by 2 bases; bases with no gene match: 0. The germline gives CDR1 KGHSH, CDR2 LQKENI. The CDR3 consists of 14 residues. CDR3 amino acids: CASSPGTAYNEQFF. The CDR3 region has the DNA TGTGCCAGCTCACCAGGGACAGCCTACAATGAGCAGTTCTTC.

There are a few counts of this clone. The chain combines TRBV28 with TRBJ1-1, with D possibly being TRBD1 (6 bases). V lost 6 bases, J lost 6 bases, and 14 bases lay in between. The CDR3 sequence is 13 residues long. Germline-derived CDR1 and CDR2 are MDHEN and SYDVKM. CDR3 residues: CASRIAGGPEAFF. The CDR3 DNA reads as TGTGCCAGCAGGATAGCGGGGGGCCCTGAAGCTTTCTTT. Filled out from reference TRBV28 and TRBJ1-1, the complete variable domain reads DVKVTQSSRYLVKRTGEKVFLECVQDMDHENMFWYRQDPGLGLRLIYFSYDVKMKEKGDIPEGYSVSREKKERFSLILESASTNQTSMYLCASRIAGGPEAFFGQGTRLTVV.

The rearrangement uses TRBV7-2 and TRBJ2-1, with 10 positions matching TRBD2. The J segment lost 4 bases and the V segment lost 4 bases, leaving 7 bases of the junction unmatched. This CDR3 has 16 amino acids. Germline assignment: CDR1 SGHTA and CDR2 FQGNSA. The CDR3 DNA reads as TGTGCCAGCAGCTCTAAGGGACTAGCGCGGTACAATGAGCAGTTCTTC. Protein: CASSSKGLARYNEQFF.

In this sample, this clone turned up a few times. The gene calls are TRBV5-1 and TRBJ2-1, with D possibly TRBD1 on 6 matching bases. Germline values: CDR1 SGHRS, CDR2 YFSETQ. The V end lost 0 bases, the J end lost 7 bases, and 14 bases lay between the germline ends. The CDR3 is 15 amino acids. CDR3 in amino acids: CASSLEGMQGNEQFF. The CDR3 coding sequence is TGCGCCAGCAGCTTGGAGGGGATGCAGGGGAATGAGCAGTTCTTC.

The CDR3 protein is CASTASGRRNEQFF. CDR3 nucleotide sequence: TGTGCCAGTACAGCTAGCGGGAGACGCAATGAGCAGTTCTTC. V usage is TRBV19 and J usage is TRBJ2-1, with 10 nucleotides matching TRBD2. This CDR3 has 14 amino acids. V trimming: 7 bases; J trimming: 6 bases; junction bases outside the gene matches: 6. From germline, CDR1 is LNHDA and CDR2 SQIVND (reference sequence).

CDR3 in amino acids: CASSKTGHSNEKLFF. CDR3 DNA: TGTGCCAGCAGCAAGACAGGGCATAGTAATGAAAAACTGTTTTTT. This chain connects TRBV7-2 to TRBJ1-4; 7 bases map to TRBD1. V was pared by 5 bases and J by 4 bases, with 7 bases of the junction left unmatched. In germline, CDR1 is SGHTA, CDR2 FQGNSA. This CDR3 contains 15 residues.

The chain carries TRBV7-2 and TRBJ2-7; 9 bases map to TRBD2. CDR3 length: 16 residues. Per the germline V gene, CDR1 is SGHTA and CDR2 is FQGNSA. V gave up 5 bases and J gave up 4 bases; unmatched junction bases: 12. In DNA, the CDR3 is TGTGCCAGCAGCCCCCACGGACTAGCGCCAGGGTACGAGCAGTACTTC. This translates into CASSPHGLAPGYEQYF.

The chain links TRBV5-1 to TRBJ2-3; 9 nucleotides line up with TRBD2. CDR3 length: 14 amino acids. Trimming took 6 bases from V and 3 from J; bases not matched to a gene: 5. CDR1 is SGHRS, CDR2 YFSETQ, per germline. The CDR3 DNA follows: TGCGCCAGCAAGGCGGGGGGGCAGACAGATACGCAGTATTTT. Its translation is CASKAGGQTDTQYF.

The rearrangement links TRBV19 to TRBJ2-3, with D perhaps matching TRBD1 (5 bases). Germline V gene lookup returns CDR1 LNHDA and CDR2 SQIVND (reference sequence). There are 12 residues in the CDR3. V lost 4 bases, J lost 7 bases, and 9 bases lay in between. The CDR3 nucleotides read TGTGCCAGTAGTACAGGGATAAATACGCAGTATTTT. Translating it yields CASSTGINTQYF.

The chain combines TRBV4-3 with TRBJ2-3, with 13 bases lining up with TRBD2. CDR1 and CDR2 (germline): LGHNA, YSLEER. This CDR3 region has 19 residues. Trimming took 0 bases from V and 4 from J; bases not matched to a gene: 10. The CDR3 is CASSQEYTGLAGEADTQYF. CDR3 nucleotide sequence: TGCGCCAGCAGCCAAGAGTACACAGGACTAGCGGGAGAGGCAGATACGCAGTATTTT.

The rearrangement uses TRBV28 and TRBJ2-3; TRBD2 matches 14 bases. Trimming cost V 5 bases and J 3 bases; bases outside gene matches: 7. The CDR3 totals 17 residues. CDR1 MDHEN and CDR2 SYDVKM come from the germline V gene. The CDR3 region is CASSPDRTSGRTDTQYF. The CDR3 DNA sequence: TGTGCCAGCAGTCCCGACCGGACTAGCGGGAGGACAGATACGCAGTATTTT.

The chain recombines TRBV28 with TRBJ2-1; no firm D call. The CDR3 runs to 12 residues. V lost 4 bases, J lost 6 bases, and 7 bases lay in between. Looked up from germline, CDR1 is MDHEN and CDR2 is SYDVKM. The CDR3 spells CASSSVLNEQFF. CDR3 nucleotides: TGTGCCAGCAGTTCCGTCCTCAATGAGCAGTTCTTC.

The chain carries TRBV19 and TRBJ1-5; D perhaps matches TRBD1 (5 bases). V lost 5 bases and J 6 bases, leaving 20 bases between the germline ends. CDR1 and CDR2 (germline): LNHDA, SQIVND (reference sequence). This CDR3 comprises 16 residues. CDR3 protein: CASSPNGGLASQPQHF. Written as DNA, the CDR3 is TGTGCCAGTAGTCCAAACGGGGGTTTGGCCAGTCAGCCCCAGCATTTT.

This clone was recorded once. The junction differs from germline at one of its ends, possibly a read error. This chain connects TRBV28 to TRBJ1-1, with D possibly being TRBD1 (5 bases). The length of the CDR3 is 13 residues. Per germline, CDR1 MDHEN and CDR2 SYDVKM. DNA for the CDR3: TGTGCCAGCACCTCCGGGACTTCTTTTTTCAGGCTCTTT. This encodes CASTSGTSFFRLF.

This chain uses TRBV27 with TRBJ1-1; D remains ambiguous. CDR3 size: 15 residues. Trimming left V 1 base short and J 0 bases short, with 9 bases between. Germline CDR1 is MNHEY and CDR2 is SMNVEV (reference sequence). The DNA for the CDR3 is TGTGCCAGCAGTTTATATGAGAAGATGAACACTGAAGCTTTCTTT. Its protein is CASSLYEKMNTEAFF.

CDR3 sequence (DNA): TGTGCCAGCATGCGGACTAGCGGGGGCGGAGTGACCGGGGAGCTGTTTTTT. Translating gives CASMRTSGGGVTGELFF. The chain joins TRBV6-4 to TRBJ2-2; 13 bases are a match to TRBD2. Germline loops: CDR1 MRHNA, CDR2 SNTAGT. This CDR3 region has 17 residues. Trimming removed 7 bases from V and 5 bases from J; junction bases left unmatched: 10.

The rearrangement joins TRBV7-3 to TRBJ2-3, with a tentative D call TRBD1 (6 bases). Germline CDR1 reads SGHTA; CDR2 reads FQGTGA. V dropped 5 bases and J dropped 5 bases, with 11 bases sitting between them. The CDR3 covers 13 residues. This chain's CDR3 is CASSLDRLDTQYF. CDR3 sequence (DNA): TGTGCCAGCAGCCTTGACAGGTTAGATACGCAGTATTTT.

This chain joins TRBV28 and TRBJ1-5; a possible D gene is TRBD1 (6 bases). Trimming left V 6 bases short and J 6 bases short, with 15 bases between. The length of the CDR3 is 14 residues. The germline CDR1 and CDR2 sequences are MDHEN and SYDVKM. CDR3 amino acids: CASSSDRYSQPQHF. CDR3 coding DNA: TGTGCCAGCAGCAGCGACAGGTACAGTCAGCCCCAGCATTTT.

V usage is TRBV5-1 and J usage is TRBJ1-1; 9 nucleotides line up with TRBD1. In germline, CDR1 is SGHRS, CDR2 YFSETQ. CDR3 length equals 13 residues. Losses at the gene ends were 2 bases for V and 8 bases for J; bases not matched to a gene: 4. Here the CDR3 DNA reads TGCGCCAGCAGCTTTACAGGGGGCGGAGAAGCTTTCTTT. As protein: CASSFTGGGEAFF. The whole variable domain, filled in from reference TRBV5-1 and TRBJ1-1, reads KAGVTQTPRYLIKTRGQQVTLSCSPISGHRSVSWYQQTPGQGLQFLFEYFSETQRNKGNFPGRFSGRQFSNSRSEMNVSTLELGDSALYLCASSFTGGGEAFFGQGTRLTVV.